This T cell receptor (beta chain) was found in a study of cytomegalovirus exposure and HLA in healthy donors (dated by TCRdb to the late 2010s). Regarding the research as a whole: According to an earlier analysis of 587 of the donors, some 170 million T cells yielded 117 million unique TCR beta sequences and less than 300 Gb of sequence data. An early release covering roughly 640 HLA-typed donors comprised 250 to 350 gigabases of sequencing data and tens of millions of unique TCR sequences. The genetic ancestry cluster associated with self-reported Caucasian donors included 70% to 85% of the roughly 400 genotyped donors. The study aimed to test whether cataloging public T cell receptors could reveal signatures of past pathogen exposure. Using immunosequencing, the study profiled T cell repertoires from about 620 subjects and related those repertoires to cytomegalovirus serostatus. In addition to the first cohort of approximately 670 subjects, a separate validation cohort of approximately 130 different subjects was used. To predict cytomegalovirus infection status, the study combined high-throughput TCR immunosequencing, statistical association of individual TCRs with disease status, and machine learning. To study patterns of TCR occurrence, a later analysis re-analyzed previously published TCR beta repertoires from 666 donors and added high-resolution HLA genotyping. In the later analysis, no new phenotypic data were used to find candidate immune exposures; instead, reliance was placed on TCR beta sequences and their occurrence across donors. To decide whether each TCR beta V gene segment behaved as functional or pseudogenic, an earlier analysis of several hundred of the donors relied on high-throughput TCR beta sequencing. Alongside the repertoire data, information on donor age, sex, ethnicity and CMV serostatus was compiled. A later genetic analysis took genome-wide SNP genotypes for about three fifths of the roughly 700 donors and used that subset as a discovery cohort. Every repertoire in the discovery cohort had been generated on one and the same sequencing platform. Class I and class II HLA loci were covered by the typing at four-digit resolution. The number of donors typed differed by locus, with 629-630 for A, B, C, DRB1 and DQB1, more than 500 for DQA1, 606 for DPA1, and about 450 for DPB1. Several DR-DQ haplotypes were handled as single units for association and clustering because linkage in the cohort was strong. Among some 400 genotyped donors of the cohort, an average of approximately 200,000 unique TCR beta nucleotide sequences was sequenced per donor, of which 15% to 20% were non-productive. Findings and caveats that apply to the study as a whole: Only TCR beta chains were sequenced in this cohort, and the absence of alpha or paired-chain data limited detectable features. In vitro tests confirmed that a few of the cytomegalovirus-associated TCR beta chains recognize cytomegalovirus antigens. A cluster of highly shared sequence variants was judged likely to represent a technical artifact of the sequencing pipeline. The earlier analysis of 587 of the donors excluded over 15 rarely observed V segments, including chromosome 9 orphons, because counts were too low. According to a later genetic analysis, donors in an Asian-associated ancestry cluster had fewer N-insertions in productive TCRs than the approximately 630-donor mean. Linkage disequilibrium might explain the correlated functional status among segregating V segments, but an unknown experimental factor could not be ruled out. Most TCR sequences were seen in very few donors, while some public TCRs were found in many individuals. A later analysis found that most CMV-associated TCR beta chains appeared HLA-restricted, with HLA associations seemingly driven largely by CMV exposure. According to a later analysis, parvovirus B19, influenza, CMV and Epstein-Barr virus appeared linked to several top co-occurrence clusters. A later analysis associated about 16,000 TCR beta sequences with specific HLA alleles at a false discovery rate of 0.05. HLA typing was unavailable for some donors at each locus, so association tests used only the typed subset. The classifier was reported to diagnose cytomegalovirus status with high specificity and sensitivity in both the original cohort and the validation cohort. In a later analysis, TCR association rates were found to vary across HLA loci, with the most associated TCRs seen for DRB1 alleles and the fewest for HLA-C alleles. The study listed approximately 150 TCR beta chains as associated with cytomegalovirus. A later analysis found that HLA-associated TCR beta chains were more clonally expanded and had lower generation probabilities than equally common non-associated chains. V-gene and J-gene trimming of TCR beta chains was associated with a missense DCLRE1C variant in a later genetic analysis, and the association was replicated in an independent cohort. The authors suggested that the approach could potentially be generalized to other disease states and immunological phenotypes. In an earlier analysis of about 550 of the donors, most TCR beta V segments were observed in productive rearrangements about 90% or about 30% of the time, broadly matching IMGT annotations. Presence/absence analyses assumed roughly uniform sequencing depth across donors, an assumption that may not hold. For the cohort, immune exposure information was limited to CMV serostatus. A further reported finding was that TCR beta sequences accurately predicted the HLA-A and HLA-B alleles for most subjects in the first cohort. Assigning TCR associations to individual alleles was difficult when HLA alleles, especially DR and DQ, strongly co-occurred.

About this clone itself: Its specific antigen is unknown. One base away there is no much larger clone; base qualities are not given.

Library preparation was by the immunoSEQ multiplex PCR assay. For the multiplex PCR, a mixture combining 60 forward primers for TCR Vbeta segments and 13 reverse primers for TCR Jbeta segments was used. The CDR3 region of rearranged TCR beta genes was amplified from genomic DNA by a multiplex PCR assay. The Illumina HiSeq System was used to sequence the amplified TCR beta libraries as 87-base-pair reads. Under the source paper's analysis protocol: A later analysis counted tens of millions of unique TCR beta chains across the 690 or so repertoires, and around 12 million of these chains were shared by at least two donors. Raw reads were error-corrected and collapsed into unique sequences with a nearest-neighbor algorithm that merged closely related sequences to remove PCR and sequencing errors. CDR3 sequences were aligned to IMGT reference sequences to assign V, D and J gene segments. For a sequence to be retained, a match of at least six nucleotides to both a V gene segment and a J gene segment was required. A rearrangement was called productive if the CDR3 had no stop codons and remained in frame with V and J, and every other rearrangement was called non-productive. Following IMGT convention, CDR3 was defined as the stretch from the second conserved V-encoded cysteine to the conserved J-encoded phenylalanine. Sequences without an unambiguous match to a single V gene segment were excluded from the earlier analysis of 587 of the donors. An earlier analysis of under 750 of the donors called V segments functional above 56.7% productive rearrangements and segregating when the between-donor standard deviation exceeded 5%. A statistical classification framework was built for diagnosing cytomegalovirus status from the catalog of TCR beta chain sequences. In a later analysis, V and J genes were assigned by comparing TCR nucleotide sequences against IMGT/GENE-DB human TR gene sequences. Using the TCRdist pipeline, a later analysis assigned CDR3 sequences along with most-parsimonious VDJ recombination scenarios. In a later analysis, every TCR beta chain was defined by the combination of its CDR3 amino acid sequence and its V-gene family, and reads without a unique V-gene family were dropped. A later analysis removed roughly 590 highly shared, low-generation-probability nucleotide sequences to deal with suspected cross-contamination and a sequencing artifact. For each public chain, a later analysis derived a clonal expansion index from normalized ranks of inferred template counts within each repertoire. A later analysis computed generation probabilities with a VDJ recombination model fitted to out-of-frame rearrangements, and checked the results against IGoR. In a later analysis, hypergeometric tests were used to score TCR-TCR, TCR-HLA and TCR-CMV co-occurrence, with a repertoire-size bias correction applied to TCR pairs. A later analysis estimated false discovery rates by permuting HLA or CMV assignments 20 times. In a later analysis, co-occurring TCRs were grouped with DBSCAN, and TCRdist sequence similarity was added when clustering was performed within HLA-allele-positive subsets. Repertoires with fewer than 30,000 or more than 120,000 public chains, plus five repertoires with anomalous nucleotide sharing, were excluded from co-occurrence clustering. TCRdb limited this immuneACCESS table to in-frame rearrangements with V and J called. A share of clones is missing; checked studies link under half to unresolved V genes, and the rest is unexplained. V, J and clone size are taken as reported in that table, and D and trimming were inferred from the DNA itself. Across this sample there are around 200,000 clones, with approximately 82% seen only once. The biggest ten clones account for 0.95% to 1.5% of the sample.

In total, approximately 700 healthy bone marrow donors made up the cohort. Cohort members were all nominally healthy when sampled, although unrecorded immune exposures were likely present. The donor tested CMV seropositive, placing the donor among the roughly 300 seropositive members of the cohort. Each donor provided a peripheral blood sample, and peripheral blood mononuclear cells were used for TCR beta sequencing. Genomic DNA extraction from the blood cell samples was performed with the Qiagen DNeasy Blood Extraction Kit. This receptor was taken from a girl aged 2 to 10 in good health and CMV-seropositive. The specimen sequenced was PBMCs.

This receptor has the CDR3 CASSYSNRADIQYF. Here is the DNA: TGTGCCAGCAGTTACTCGAACAGGGCGGACATTCAGTACTTC. Rearrangement joined TRBV6-5 to TRBJ2-4, and the D gene may be TRBD1, 6 bases matching. From the cysteine up to the phenylalanine, the CDR3 has a length of 14 residues. The read is trimmed to its CDR3 DNA, 42 bases read in frame from base 1. The trim is 0 bases for V and 8 bases for J, with a gap of 11 bases between the germline ends. According to the germline V gene, CDR1 reads MNHEY and CDR2 reads SVGAGI.